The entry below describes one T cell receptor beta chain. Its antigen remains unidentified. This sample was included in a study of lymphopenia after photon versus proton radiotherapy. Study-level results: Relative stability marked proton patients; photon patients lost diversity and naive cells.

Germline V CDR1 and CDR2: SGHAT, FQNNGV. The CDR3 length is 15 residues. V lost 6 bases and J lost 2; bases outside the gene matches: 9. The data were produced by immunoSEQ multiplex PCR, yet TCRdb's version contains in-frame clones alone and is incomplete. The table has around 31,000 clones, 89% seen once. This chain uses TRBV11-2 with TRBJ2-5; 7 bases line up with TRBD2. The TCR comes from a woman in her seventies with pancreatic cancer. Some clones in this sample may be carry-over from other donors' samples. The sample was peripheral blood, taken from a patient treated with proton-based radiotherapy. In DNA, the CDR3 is TGTGCCAGCAGTTCAGGAGCGGGGCGGCAAGAGACCCAGTACTTC. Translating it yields CASSSGAGRQETQYF.